This entry lists 25 T cell receptor beta chains sequenced from one sample in a study of shared clonotypes between healthy human individuals. Libraries were prepared by immunoSEQ multiplex PCR; TCRdb keeps only in-frame clonotypes and omits some of them. The sample consists of hundreds of thousands of clones, about 96% of them appearing once. Sequenced sample: naive CD4+ T cells sorted from blood. Subset defined: CD45RA+ positively selected. The source of these receptors is a woman in her twenties or thirties in good health.

The rearrangement uses TRBV19 and TRBJ1-5; perhaps TRBD1 as D (5 bases). CDR1 and CDR2 from the germline V gene are LNHDA and SQIVND (reference sequence). Trimming pared 5 bases from V and 0 bases from J, leaving 11 bases between. The CDR3 has 15 amino acids. Written as DNA, the CDR3 is TGTGCCAGTAGTCTACAGGTCGATAGCAATCAGCCCCAGCATTTT. This gives the protein CASSLQVDSNQPQHF.

This clone was counted a single time. The rearrangement links TRBV19 to TRBJ2-7, with D possibly TRBD2 on 5 matching bases. The germline V gene encodes CDR1 LNHDA and CDR2 SQIVND (reference sequence). The CDR3 consists of 15 residues. Trimming shortened V by 10 bases and J by 2 bases, and 21 bases separated the two germline ends. The CDR3 DNA is TGTGCCACAAAGGGAGACGTTAATGGCGCCTACGAGCAGTACTTC. Protein: CATKGDVNGAYEQYF.

This sequence joins TRBV6-5 and TRBJ1-1; D is undetermined. The CDR3 runs to 12 residues. The germline CDR1 and CDR2 sequences are MNHEY and SVGAGI. V lost 0 bases to trimming and J lost 9 bases, with 8 bases between them. The CDR3 DNA follows: TGTGCCAGCAGTTACTCCCGTGGTAAAGCTTTCTTT. Translating it yields CASSYSRGKAFF.

The rearrangement links TRBV5-5 to TRBJ1-3; 7 nucleotides match TRBD1. Germline loops: CDR1 SGHKS, CDR2 YYEKEE (reference sequence). The trim removed 2 bases at V and 0 bases at J, leaving 5 bases unmatched. The CDR3 contains 16 residues. CDR3 in amino acids: CASSFAQGHSGNTIYF. The CDR3 DNA reads as TGTGCCAGCAGCTTTGCACAGGGGCACTCTGGAAACACCATATATTTT.

This chain joins TRBV19 and TRBJ2-1, with no clear D. The V end was cut by 7 bases, the J end by 0 bases, with 16 bases between. Germline V gene sequence: CDR1 LNHDA, CDR2 SQIVND (reference sequence). The CDR3 spans 16 residues. The CDR3 sequence is CASNRGRTYSYNEQFF. The CDR3 DNA is TGTGCCAGTAACCGCGGACGAACGTACTCCTACAATGAGCAGTTCTTC.

The chain carries TRBV2 and TRBJ2-7; D not resolved. The CDR3 is 12 amino acids. The V end lost 7 bases, the J end lost 5 bases, and 12 bases lay between the germline ends. Germline V gene sequence: CDR1 SNHLY, CDR2 FYNNEI. The CDR3 coding sequence is TGTGCCAGCACGGCTAGTGGAGACGAGCAGTACTTC. Translated, it gives CASTASGDEQYF.

The chain joins TRBV6-6 to TRBJ1-1; D remains ambiguous. The germline V and J ends were trimmed by 2 bases and 4 bases, with 8 bases remaining between them. This CDR3 is built from 13 residues. The germline gives CDR1 MNHNY, CDR2 SVGAGI (reference sequence). The CDR3, as DNA: TGTGCCAGCAGTTACAGGGCGGCCACTGAAGCTTTCTTT. Protein sequence: CASSYRAATEAFF.

This chain uses TRBV7-2 with TRBJ2-7, with D perhaps matching TRBD1 (6 bases). This CDR3 is 15 amino acids long. The germline gives CDR1 SGHTA, CDR2 FQGNSA. V was pared by 5 bases and J by 4 bases, with 18 bases between. In DNA form, the CDR3 reads TGTGCCAGCAGCCTCAGGGCAGGGGAGACTTACGAGCAGTACTTC. Amino acid sequence: CASSLRAGETYEQYF.

This chain uses TRBV5-4 with TRBJ2-1; 10 positions match TRBD2. CDR3 length equals 16 residues. Unmatched junction bases numbered 5, after V lost 4 bases and J lost 1 base. Germline loops: CDR1 SGHNT, CDR2 YYREEE (reference sequence). The CDR3 is CASSPELAGSYNEQFF. The DNA for the CDR3 is TGTGCCAGCAGCCCGGAACTAGCGGGGTCCTACAATGAGCAGTTCTTC. Based on the CDR3 plus reference TRBV5-4 and TRBJ2-1, the full variable domain is ETGVTQSPTHLIKTRGQQVTLRCSSQSGHNTVSWYQQALGQGPQFIFQYYREEENGRGNFPPRFSGLQFPNYSSELNVNALELDDSALYLCASSPELAGSYNEQFFGPGTRLTVL.

The gene calls are TRBV7-9 and TRBJ2-1; 10 bases align to TRBD2. With V trimmed by 0 bases and J by 5 bases, 10 bases remained unmatched. Germline V CDR1 and CDR2: SEHNR, FQNEAQ (reference sequence). The CDR3 has 18 amino acids. Written as DNA, the CDR3 is TGTGCCAGCAGCTTAGCGGTTCAGCGGGAGGGGGGGCACAATGAGCAGTTCTTC. This gives the protein CASSLAVQREGGHNEQFF.

This chain connects TRBV4-1 to TRBJ2-1; the match to TRBD2 covers 8 bases. The germline V gene has CDR1 MGHRA and CDR2 YSYEKL. The CDR3 runs to 15 residues. The J segment lost 0 bases and the V segment lost 2 bases, leaving 0 bases of the junction unmatched. The CDR3 DNA is TGCGCCAGCAGCCAAACTAGCGGCTCCTACAATGAGCAGTTCTTC. Residues: CASSQTSGSYNEQFF.

This chain uses TRBV27 with TRBJ2-7; 7 positions match TRBD2. CDR1 MNHEY and CDR2 SMNVEV come from the germline V gene (reference sequence). The CDR3 loop spans 13 amino acids. The V segment lost 3 bases and the J segment 6 bases; nucleotides outside the gene matches: 5. The CDR3 DNA reads as TGTGCCAGCAGTTTTCTAGCGGCTTCCGAGCAGTACTTC. This gives the protein CASSFLAASEQYF.

This clone was detected once. The rearrangement links TRBV7-3 to TRBJ2-6; TRBD1 is a possible D gene (5 bases). This CDR3 has 17 residues. Germline values: CDR1 SGHTA, CDR2 FQGTGA. V shed 5 bases and J shed 0 bases, with 14 bases lying between them. The CDR3 protein is CASSPQGLHSGANVLTF. DNA of the CDR3: TGTGCCAGCAGCCCGCAGGGCCTACACTCTGGGGCCAACGTCCTGACTTTC.

The chain recombines TRBV11-2 with TRBJ2-1; perhaps TRBD2 as D (5 bases). V dropped 4 bases and J dropped 1 base, with 14 bases sitting between them. The CDR3 is made up of 16 amino acids. Germline CDR1 SGHAT, CDR2 FQNNGV. The CDR3 spells CASSSSSPGSYNEQFF. The CDR3 region has the DNA TGTGCCAGCAGCTCCTCCTCCCCGGGGTCCTACAATGAGCAGTTCTTC.

This clone was detected only once. V gene TRBV5-1 combines with J gene TRBJ2-7; a possible D gene is TRBD2 (6 bases). The CDR3 consists of 15 residues. Germline values: CDR1 SGHRS, CDR2 YFSETQ. V lost 6 bases and J lost 6, with 22 bases in between. This CDR3 is CASTRLGGSSREQYF. The CDR3 nucleotides are TGCGCCAGCACCCGGCTTGGAGGGAGCTCCCGCGAGCAGTACTTC. Variable domain in full (rest from reference TRBV5-1 and TRBJ2-7): KAGVTQTPRYLIKTRGQQVTLSCSPISGHRSVSWYQQTPGQGLQFLFEYFSETQRNKGNFPGRFSGRQFSNSRSEMNVSTLELGDSALYLCASTRLGGSSREQYFGPGTRLTVT.

The genes are TRBV28 and TRBJ2-1; D ambiguous. The germline V gene has CDR1 MDHEN and CDR2 SYDVKM. Trimming removed 3 bases at V and 13 bases at J, with 13 bases between. The length of the CDR3 is 12 residues. The CDR3 loop reads CASSFYGGRQFF. The CDR3 bases are TGTGCCAGCAGTTTCTATGGTGGGCGACAGTTCTTC.

V and J are TRBV6-5 and TRBJ2-5; 7 nucleotides line up with TRBD2. The J call may be incorrect, as the DNA end agrees better with TRBJ2-7. The CDR3 contains 15 residues. Germline loops: CDR1 MNHEY, CDR2 SVGAGI. CDR3: CASSKGGGRLYEQYF. CDR3 nucleotides: TGTGCCAGCAGCAAGGGCGGGGGAAGGCTCTACGAGCAGTACTTC.

The V gene is TRBV18, the J gene TRBJ2-5; possible D gene TRBD2, 6 bases. The CDR3 spans 15 residues. Germline V gives CDR1 KGHSH, CDR2 LQKENI. V gave up 4 bases and J gave up 1 base, with 13 bases separating them. In DNA form, the CDR3 reads TGTGCCAGCTCACTGATTAGCGGATCCCAAGAGACCCAGTACTTC. Its translation: CASSLISGSQETQYF.

The gene calls are TRBV29-1 and TRBJ1-2, with unresolved D. Germline lookup yields CDR1 SQVTM and CDR2 ANQGSEA. CDR3 length: 13 amino acids. V shed 4 bases and J shed 0 bases, with 9 bases lying between them. CDR3 nucleotides: TGCAGCGTTGCCGGGCAGGCTAACTATGGCTACACCTTC. Amino acids: CSVAGQANYGYTF.

The chain uses TRBV15 and TRBJ2-7; TRBD2 aligns across 15 bases. J lost 3 bases, V lost 0 bases, and 9 bases had no gene match. Per germline, CDR1 LNHNV and CDR2 YYDKDF (reference sequence). The CDR3 has 19 amino acids. This chain's CDR3 is CATSRDYGLAGGPVYEQYF. Here the CDR3 DNA reads TGTGCCACCAGCAGAGATTATGGACTAGCGGGAGGGCCGGTCTACGAGCAGTACTTC.

The J gene is TRBJ1-6, the V gene TRBV6-4; 7 nucleotides agree with TRBD1. The germline V gene encodes CDR1 MRHNA and CDR2 SNTAGT. This CDR3 region has 13 residues. V lost 6 bases, J lost 5 bases, and 1 base stayed unmatched. The CDR3 nucleotides are TGTGCCAGCAGACAGGGGAATAATTCACCCCTCCACTTT. It encodes CASRQGNNSPLHF.

The chain employs TRBV7-2 and TRBJ2-1; D gene uncertain. Germline CDR1 and CDR2: SGHTA and FQGNSA. This CDR3 spans 13 amino acids. V was pared by 5 bases and J by 6 bases, with 11 bases between. The CDR3 DNA sequence: TGTGCCAGCAGCCGGAGAGGCCCCAATGAGCAGTTCTTC. Translating it yields CASSRRGPNEQFF.

In its sample, this clone was seen a few times. The sample has other DNA sequences that encode this CDR3 too. J is TRBJ1-1 and V is TRBV5-1; D uncertain. CDR1 and CDR2 from the germline V gene are SGHRS and YFSETQ. This CDR3 has 13 residues. Trimming took 1 base from V and 1 from J, leaving 5 bases between them. CDR3 amino acids: CASSLRQNTEAFF. The CDR3 nucleotides read TGCGCCAGCAGCTTGAGGCAGAACACTGAAGCTTTCTTT.

V usage is TRBV20-1 and J usage is TRBJ2-3; tentative D call: TRBD2 (6 bases). The CDR3 is made up of 11 amino acids. The germline V gene has CDR1 DFQATT and CDR2 SNEGSKA (reference sequence). Between the trimmed V and J ends, which lost 5 bases and 6 bases, there was a span of 9 bases. This chain's CDR3 is CSAWDFDTQYF. The CDR3 DNA follows: TGCAGTGCTTGGGACTTTGATACGCAGTATTTT.

This chain uses TRBV7-9 with TRBJ2-1; 7 bases agree with TRBD2. CDR1 and CDR2 from the germline V gene are SEHNR and FQNEAQ (reference sequence). V lost 5 bases to trimming and J lost 2 bases; unmatched junction nucleotides: 6. The CDR3 has 15 amino acids. CDR3 nucleotide sequence: TGTGCCAGCAGCAAAGGTGCGGGAGCCTACAATGAGCAGTTCTTC. It codes for CASSKGAGAYNEQFF.